The next 28 T cell receptor beta chains were all read from a single sample in a study of T cell repertoires in cytomegalovirus infection. A single record per CDR3 protein comes from TCRdb applying MiXCR to the reads. Here the sample spans about 740,000 distinct CDR3 sequences, 35% being singletons. The sequenced material came from PBMCs. These receptors came from a human donor in good health (CMV status not recorded). Some clones in this sample may be carry-over from other donors' samples.

The rearrangement links TRBV5-5 to TRBJ2-1, with 13 nucleotides matching TRBD2. The CDR3 is 17 residues long. With 4 bases clipped from V and 0 bases from J, the junction kept 4 bases outside the gene matches. Germline V gives CDR1 SGHKS, CDR2 YYEKEE (reference sequence). The CDR3 protein is CASSRTSGGYSYNEQFF. Here the CDR3 DNA reads TGTGCCAGCAGCCGGACTAGCGGGGGCTACTCCTACAATGAGCAGTTCTTC.

This clonotype appeared a single time. V is TRBV7-8 and J is TRBJ2-1; 10 nucleotides line up with TRBD1. In germline, CDR1 is SGHVS, CDR2 FQNEAQ. CDR3 length equals 16 residues. J gave up 4 bases and V 1 base, and 4 bases lay outside the gene matches. CDR3 protein: CASSLGRTGGYNEQFF. The CDR3 DNA sequence: TGTGCCAGCAGCTTAGGGAGGACAGGGGGGTACAATGAGCAGTTCTTC.

A word on this clonotype: Germline is not matched at one junction end, which may reflect a read error. This chain joins TRBV6-2 or TRBV6-3 and TRBJ2-5; TRBD2 is a possible D gene (5 bases). This CDR3 spans 12 amino acids. CDR1 and CDR2 (germline): MNHEY, SVGEGT. CDR3 sequence (DNA): TGTGCAAGCAGTTACGGGGTCCAGACCCGTTACTTC. Encoded protein: CASSYGVQTRYF.

This clonotype was recorded a few times. The rearrangement joins TRBV7-9 to TRBJ2-7; 10 bases match TRBD1. V was clipped by 5 bases and J by 2 bases; unmatched bases: 9. This CDR3 spans 16 amino acids. The V gene's germline CDR1 is SEHNR and CDR2 FQNEAQ (reference sequence). The DNA of the CDR3 is TGTGCCAGCAGCGAAACCGGGACAGGGGATACCTACGAGCAGTACTTC. Translating it yields CASSETGTGDTYEQYF.

The chain links TRBV29-1 to TRBJ2-5; tentatively, D is TRBD1 or TRBD2 (5 bases each). V shed 0 bases and J shed 3 bases, with 14 bases lying between them. Germline-derived CDR1 and CDR2 are SQVTM and ANQGSEA. The CDR3 contains 15 residues. The CDR3 here is CSVEDLAQGKETQYF. The DNA for the CDR3 is TGCAGCGTTGAAGATCTAGCCCAGGGAAAAGAGACCCAGTACTTC.

The chain carries TRBV20-1 and TRBJ2-1; TRBD2 aligns across 10 bases. The CDR3 totals 15 residues. V trimming: 5 bases; J trimming: 6 bases; junction bases outside the gene matches: 10. CDR1 is DFQATT, CDR2 SNEGSKA, per germline (reference sequence). CDR3 bases: TGCAGTGCTGTAGCGGGGGGACGACAAATCAATGAGCAGTTCTTC. It encodes CSAVAGGRQINEQFF.

This clonotype was detected a few times. This sequence joins TRBV5-6 and TRBJ2-1; D ambiguous. V was pared by 0 bases and J by 5 bases, with 12 bases between. The CDR3 contains 15 residues. Germline CDR1 and CDR2: SGHDT and YYEEEE. The CDR3 bases are TGTGCCAGCAGCTTGGACTCCCGGTGGGACAATGAGCAGTTCTTC. Protein sequence: CASSLDSRWDNEQFF. Full variable domain (missing parts from reference TRBV5-6 and TRBJ2-1): DAGVTQSPTHLIKTRGQQVTLRCSPKSGHDTVSWYQQALGQGPQFIFQYYEEEERQRGNFPDRFSGHQFPNYSSELNVNALLLGDSALYLCASSLDSRWDNEQFFGPGTRLTVL.

The CDR3 loop is CASSRLTDPTPAPDTQYF. CDR3 coding DNA: TGTGCCAGCAGCCGCCTGACAGACCCCACCCCAGCGCCAGATACGCAGTATTTT. The chain links TRBV11-2 to TRBJ2-3; tentative D call: TRBD1 (5 bases). CDR3 length: 18 amino acids. CDR1 and CDR2 (germline): SGHAT, FQNNGV. Trimming took off 5 bases at V and 4 bases at J, with 25 bases between the two ends.

The V call is TRBV19, the J call TRBJ2-7, with 8 bases that match TRBD1. The germline V gene encodes CDR1 LNHDA and CDR2 SQIVND (reference sequence). This CDR3 has 14 residues. The V segment lost 7 bases and the J segment 2 bases; nucleotides outside the gene matches: 7. The CDR3 bases are TGTGCCAGTATTATTCGGGACAGGCCCTACGAGCAGTACTTC. Its protein product is CASIIRDRPYEQYF.

About this clonotype: At one end, the junction sequence differs from germline, possibly due to a read error. The CDR3 here is CASSWGNYQPQPF. CDR3 sequence (DNA): TGTGCCAGTAGTTGGGGCAATTATCAGCCCCAGCCTTTT. The V and J genes are TRBV19 and TRBJ1-5; D might be TRBD1 (5 bases). Germline CDR1 LNHDA, CDR2 SQIVND (reference sequence). The CDR3 spans 13 residues.

The gene calls are TRBV28 and TRBJ2-5, with 9 bases that match TRBD1. Germline V gene lookup returns CDR1 MDHEN and CDR2 SYDVKM. The length of the CDR3 is 15 residues. V lost 3 bases, J lost 5 bases, and 7 bases stayed unmatched. CDR3 bases: TGTGCCAGCAGTTTTGGGGACAGGGAAGTGGAGACCCAGTACTTC. This encodes CASSFGDREVETQYF.

The genes are TRBV7-2 and TRBJ1-2, with D uncertain. The CDR3 runs 14 residues. V was pared by 0 bases and J by 3 bases, with 8 bases between. Per the germline V gene, CDR1 is SGHTA and CDR2 is FQGNSA. The CDR3 loop reads CASSLAYAHYGYTF. In nucleotides, the CDR3 is TGTGCCAGCAGCTTAGCCTATGCCCACTATGGCTACACCTTC.

The chain is built from TRBV6-5 and TRBJ2-1, with 8 bases fitting TRBD1. V lost 6 bases and J lost 6; bases outside the gene matches: 13. The CDR3 sequence is 16 residues long. The germline CDR1 and CDR2 sequences are MNHEY and SVGAGI. CDR3 amino acids: CASSPIDRGFGNEQFF. CDR3 DNA: TGTGCCAGCAGCCCTATCGACAGGGGATTTGGCAATGAGCAGTTCTTC.

This chain uses TRBV5-8 with TRBJ2-6; TRBD1 matches at 7 bases. Trimming at V came to 4 bases and at J to 5 bases, leaving 9 bases not matched to a gene. Per germline, CDR1 SGHTS and CDR2 YDEGEE. The CDR3 has 16 amino acids. CDR3 residues: CASSMGQKVWANVLTF. CDR3 in DNA: TGTGCCAGCAGCATGGGACAGAAGGTCTGGGCCAACGTCCTGACTTTC.

The chain is built from TRBV4-1 and TRBJ1-2, with unresolved D. CDR3 length: 15 residues. V was trimmed by 1 base and J by 1 base, leaving 10 bases between them. The germline V gene has CDR1 MGHRA and CDR2 YSYEKL. CDR3 amino acids: CASSQAANYNYGYTF. CDR3 coding DNA: TGCGCCAGCAGCCAAGCGGCAAACTATAACTATGGCTACACCTTC.

This chain's CDR3 is CASSRTYHRETQYF. The CDR3 bases are TGTGCCAGTAGCCGGACCTACCATCGGGAGACCCAGTACTTC. This rearrangement joins TRBV19 to TRBJ2-7; no firm D call. With the DNA end fitting TRBJ2-5 better, the J assignment may be wrong. This CDR3 has 14 amino acids. The germline gives CDR1 LNHDA, CDR2 SQIVND (reference sequence).

This sequence joins TRBV9 and TRBJ2-3; the D gene is possibly TRBD2 (6 bases). This CDR3 comprises 16 residues. V was clipped by 0 bases and J by 1 base, with 12 bases between them. Germline V gives CDR1 SGDLS, CDR2 YYNGEE. The CDR3 coding sequence is TGTGCCAGCAGCGTAGCTCTGGGACTCCGCACAGATACGCAGTATTTT. Its protein is CASSVALGLRTDTQYF.

The chain joins TRBV7-2 to TRBJ1-2; D ambiguous. CDR1 SGHTA and CDR2 FQGNSA come from the germline V gene. The CDR3 contains 14 residues. Trimming took 7 bases from V and 4 from J, leaving 16 bases between them. The CDR3 DNA sequence: TGTGCCAGCACCGACTCCCATGGAACCTATGGCTACACCTTC. It codes for CASTDSHGTYGYTF.

This clonotype was seen a few times. The gene calls are TRBV29-1 and TRBJ2-1; 10 positions agree with TRBD2. The CDR3 covers 14 residues. Trimming took 3 bases from V and 7 from J; bases not matched to a gene: 6. The V gene's germline CDR1 is SQVTM and CDR2 ANQGSEA. The CDR3 DNA follows: TGCAGCGTTGAGCCCACTAGCGGGACAAATGAGCAGTTCTTC. Translation gives CSVEPTSGTNEQFF.

V usage is TRBV28 and J usage is TRBJ1-5; TRBD1 might be the D (5 bases). Germline assignment: CDR1 MDHEN and CDR2 SYDVKM. This CDR3 has 14 amino acids. V was clipped by 6 bases and J by 3 bases, with 12 bases between them. CDR3 sequence: CASSLTEYNQPQHF. The CDR3 nucleotides are TGTGCCAGCAGCCTGACAGAATACAATCAGCCCCAGCATTTT.

The chain carries TRBV12-3 or TRBV12-4 and TRBJ2-1; no clear D gene. The germline V and J ends were trimmed by 6 bases and 5 bases, with 11 bases remaining between them. The CDR3 length is 13 residues. DNA of the CDR3: TGTGCCAGCAGACCGGACGCCGACAATGAGCAGTTCTTC. Translating it yields CASRPDADNEQFF.

The chain joins TRBV5-1 to TRBJ2-1; D is unresolved. Trimming pared 4 bases from V and 13 bases from J, leaving 18 bases between. The germline V gene has CDR1 SGHRS and CDR2 YFSETQ. This CDR3 spans 13 amino acids. CDR3 amino acids: CASSPGPTISQFF. The CDR3 coding sequence is TGCGCCAGCAGCCCCGGGCCCACAATAAGCCAGTTCTTC.

This clonotype was recorded at least ten times. The chain joins TRBV7-8 to TRBJ2-7; D assignment may be TRBD1 or TRBD2 (5 bases each). Trimming cost V 1 base and J 0 bases, with 13 bases left between them. The CDR3 sequence is 16 residues long. Germline V CDR1 and CDR2: SGHVS, FQNEAQ. The CDR3 DNA reads as TGTGCCAGCAGCTTAGTAACTGGGACCATCTCCTACGAGCAGTACTTC. Protein product: CASSLVTGTISYEQYF. The variable domain in full, completed from reference TRBV7-8 and TRBJ2-7, reads GAGVSQSPRYKVAKRGQDVALRCDPISGHVSLFWYQQALGQGPEFLTYFQNEAQLDKSGLPSDRFFAERPEGSVSTLKIQRTQQEDSAVYLCASSLVTGTISYEQYFGPGTRLTVT.

The sample holds a few counts of this clonotype. This chain joins TRBV12-3 or TRBV12-4 and TRBJ2-2; 7 nucleotides line up with TRBD1. The CDR3 is made up of 18 amino acids. The trim removed 0 bases at V and 3 bases at J, leaving 10 bases unmatched. CDR3 region: CASSLALDRVPHTGELFF. The CDR3 nucleotides read TGTGCCAGCAGTTTAGCGCTTGACAGGGTCCCTCACACCGGGGAGCTGTTTTTT.

This sequence joins TRBV28 and TRBJ2-4, with 9 bases lining up with TRBD1. Looked up from germline, CDR1 is MDHEN and CDR2 is SYDVKM. After removal of 11 bases from V and 1 base from J, the junction contained 12 bases not matched to a gene. This CDR3 spans 16 amino acids. The CDR3 DNA follows: TGTGCCGGGTCCGTGAGGGACAGGGTGGCCAAAAACATTCAGTACTTC. This gives the protein CAGSVRDRVAKNIQYF.

The CDR3 nucleotides read TGTGCCAGCAGCTTAGTAGGCGGGAACCAAGAGACCCAGTACTTC. Protein product: CASSLVGGNQETQYF. The rearrangement links TRBV7-9 to TRBJ2-5, with D possibly TRBD2 on 6 matching bases. V was shortened by 1 base and J by 0 bases, with 9 bases between the two germline ends. This CDR3 spans 15 amino acids. Germline V gives CDR1 SEHNR, CDR2 FQNEAQ (reference sequence).

The chain links TRBV19 to TRBJ1-5, with D unclear. Germline CDR1 and CDR2: LNHDA and SQIVND (reference sequence). The CDR3 totals 16 residues. V shed 5 bases and J shed 2 bases, with 16 bases lying between them. The CDR3 bases are TGTGCCAGTAGTGTACGGCGCGAGGGCGGCAATCAGCCCCAGCATTTT. As protein: CASSVRREGGNQPQHF. Combining the CDR3 with reference TRBV19 and TRBJ1-5 gives the whole variable domain DGGITQSPKYLFRKEGQNVTLSCEQNLNHDAMYWYRQDPGQGLRLIYYSQIVNDFQKGDIAEGYSVSREKKESFPLTVTSAQKNPTAFYLCASSVRREGGNQPQHFGDGTRLSIL.

The J gene is TRBJ2-3, the V gene TRBV11-2, with 7 bases lining up with TRBD1. J was trimmed by 10 bases and V by 1 base; bases with no gene match: 8. Germline CDR1 reads SGHAT; CDR2 reads FQNNGV. This CDR3 is 14 amino acids long. The CDR3: CASSLGDRDPPQYF. In DNA form, the CDR3 reads TGTGCCAGCAGCTTAGGCGACAGGGACCCCCCGCAGTATTTT.